The 24 T cell receptor beta chains below come from one sample, sequenced in a study of blood T cell repertoires in COVID-19. Method: immunoSEQ multiplex PCR; TCRdb's copy keeps in-frame clones and lacks some. The table includes almost 250,000 clones, roughly 83% detected once. Sequencing input: peripheral blood. Every receptor here comes from a woman over 75 with COVID-19, enrolled during active disease.

This chain links TRBV9 with TRBJ2-2, with a tentative D call TRBD1 (6 bases). This CDR3 is 13 amino acids long. The germline V and J ends were trimmed by 4 bases and 7 bases, with 11 bases remaining between them. Germline values: CDR1 SGDLS, CDR2 YYNGEE. CDR3 DNA: TGTGCCAGCAGCCTACAGGGTGGCGGGGAGCTGTTTTTT. Residues: CASSLQGGGELFF.

The chain links TRBV5-1 to TRBJ1-3; no definite D call. Germline V gives CDR1 SGHRS, CDR2 YFSETQ. The CDR3 covers 15 residues. V dropped 2 bases and J dropped 4 bases, with 13 bases sitting between them. The CDR3: CASSFAPENGNTIYF. CDR3 bases: TGCGCCAGCAGCTTTGCCCCTGAGAACGGAAACACCATATATTTT.

This chain connects TRBV11-2 to TRBJ2-2; D gene uncertain. Germline CDR1 reads SGHAT; CDR2 reads FQNNGV. Deletions cut 2 bases from V and 6 bases from J, with 13 bases between. CDR3 length equals 15 residues. DNA for the CDR3: TGTGCCAGCAGCTTACAACCCCCACCGGCCGGGGAGCTGTTTTTT. Its translation: CASSLQPPPAGELFF.

This sequence joins TRBV10-3 and TRBJ2-2; 7 bases align to TRBD2. This CDR3 contains 16 residues. The V gene's germline CDR1 is ENHRY and CDR2 SYGVKD. J lost 4 bases, V lost 3 bases, and 8 bases had no gene match. CDR3 sequence (DNA): TGTGCCATCAGTGACCCCCGTGGGGGGGGCACCGGGGAGCTGTTTTTT. Its translation is CAISDPRGGGTGELFF.

The chain links TRBV5-1 to TRBJ1-6, with a possible D match to TRBD1 (6 bases). The CDR3 extends over 16 amino acids. The V gene lost 3 bases and the J gene lost 6 bases, with 16 bases spanning the gap. Germline CDR1 reads SGHRS; CDR2 reads YFSETQ. The CDR3 coding sequence is TGCGCCAGCAGCTCCTCAGGGGAAGTGGGTAATTCACCCCTCCACTTT. Protein product: CASSSSGEVGNSPLHF.

The sample holds one count of this clone. This sequence joins TRBV5-4 and TRBJ1-4; D may be TRBD1 (5 bases). V was pared by 0 bases and J by 10 bases, with 16 bases between. Germline V gene lookup returns CDR1 SGHNT and CDR2 YYREEE (reference sequence). CDR3 length: 15 residues. In nucleotides, the CDR3 is TGTGCCAGCAGCTTGGGCCCCGGGGGTCAGGGAAAACTGTTTTTT. Its protein is CASSLGPGGQGKLFF.

This clone appeared once. The genes are TRBV19 and TRBJ2-6; 13 bases fit TRBD2. J was trimmed by 0 bases and V by 2 bases; bases with no gene match: 10. The CDR3 spans 21 residues. The germline V gene encodes CDR1 LNHDA and CDR2 SQIVND (reference sequence). The CDR3 is CASSILGTSGVLTSGANVLTF. CDR3 DNA sequence: TGTGCCAGTAGTATATTAGGGACTAGCGGGGTTTTAACCTCTGGGGCCAACGTCCTGACTTTC.

The gene calls are TRBV29-1 and TRBJ1-2; D remains ambiguous. CDR1 is SQVTM, CDR2 ANQGSEA, per germline. There are 12 residues in the CDR3. The CDR3 sequence: CVLEGAPYGYTF. The CDR3 DNA follows: TGCGTCCTTGAGGGAGCACCCTATGGCTACACCTTC.

This rearrangement joins TRBV5-4 to TRBJ2-1, with D tentatively TRBD2 (5 bases). The CDR3 contains 15 residues. V was cut by 4 bases and J by 6 bases, with 17 bases left in between. Looked up from germline, CDR1 is SGHNT and CDR2 is YYREEE (reference sequence). CDR3 in amino acids: CASSPQLVLSNEQFF. CDR3 nucleotide sequence: TGTGCCAGCAGCCCCCAACTAGTCCTAAGCAATGAGCAGTTCTTC.

This chain links TRBV5-1 with TRBJ1-1; D call uncertain. Trimming shortened V by 0 bases and J by 0 bases, and 6 bases separated the two germline ends. CDR1 SGHRS and CDR2 YFSETQ come from the germline V gene. The CDR3 covers 14 residues. The CDR3 DNA reads TGCGCCAGCAGCTTGGGCGCCATGAACACTGAAGCTTTCTTT. Translation gives CASSLGAMNTEAFF.

The chain carries TRBV6-5 and TRBJ1-2; D is perhaps TRBD1 (6 bases). Trimming removed 6 bases from V and 5 bases from J, with 10 bases in between. Germline loops: CDR1 MNHEY, CDR2 SVGAGI. The CDR3 is made up of 12 amino acids. The chain's CDR3 is CASRDTGYGYTF. Written as DNA, the CDR3 is TGTGCCAGCAGAGATACAGGGTATGGCTACACCTTC.

The chain uses TRBV11-2 and TRBJ1-4; 7 nucleotides agree with TRBD1. J was trimmed by 2 bases and V by 4 bases; bases with no gene match: 4. The CDR3 has 15 residues. Germline-derived CDR1 and CDR2 are SGHAT and FQNNGV. CDR3 sequence (DNA): TGTGCCAGCAGCTCACAGGGGACGACTAATGAAAAACTGTTTTTT. Translating it yields CASSSQGTTNEKLFF.

This chain connects TRBV11-2 to TRBJ2-5; TRBD2 might be the D (6 bases). Trimming pared 0 bases from V and 3 bases from J, leaving 14 bases between. Germline assignment: CDR1 SGHAT and CDR2 FQNNGV. There are 16 residues in the CDR3. CDR3 in DNA: TGTGCCAGCAGCTTAGATGGGTGGCGGACTAAAGAGACCCAGTACTTC. This gives the protein CASSLDGWRTKETQYF.

This chain links TRBV28 with TRBJ1-2, with no clear D. The germline CDR1 and CDR2 sequences are MDHEN and SYDVKM. Trimming stripped 5 bases from V and 8 bases from J, with 15 bases between. The CDR3 is made up of 13 amino acids. The CDR3 is CASSTPGRQGYTF. Written as DNA, the CDR3 is TGTGCCAGCAGTACCCCAGGAAGGCAGGGCTACACCTTC.

The chain joins TRBV7-2 to TRBJ2-1, with 9 bases aligning to TRBD2. The CDR3 totals 15 residues. The trim removed 0 bases at V and 9 bases at J, leaving 6 bases unmatched. Germline loops: CDR1 SGHTA, CDR2 FQGNSA. In DNA, the CDR3 is TGTGCCAGCAGCTTAGCCGGCGGGGGGGCCGGTGAGCAGTTCTTC. Amino acid sequence: CASSLAGGGAGEQFF.

The V gene is TRBV18, the J gene TRBJ2-5; 9 nucleotides align to TRBD1. The CDR3 loop spans 19 amino acids. V was pared by 3 bases and J by 5 bases, with 19 bases of the junction left unmatched. The germline CDR1 and CDR2 sequences are KGHSH and LQKENI. CDR3 region: CASSPTPPGQGLVLETQYF. The CDR3 DNA sequence: TGTGCCAGCTCACCTACGCCCCCCGGACAGGGGCTTGTTCTCGAGACCCAGTACTTC.

This clone was seen more than once but under ten times. The chain recombines TRBV7-3 with TRBJ1-1, with no clear D. The CDR3 totals 14 residues. Trimming cost V 1 base and J 0 bases, with 6 bases left between them. Germline V gene data show CDR1 as SGHTA and CDR2 as FQGTGA. CDR3 amino acids: CASSLNSLNTEAFF. The DNA of the CDR3 is TGTGCCAGCAGCTTAAACAGCCTGAACACTGAAGCTTTCTTT.

CDR3: CASSRGLAYTQYF. The CDR3 DNA reads TGTGCCAGCTCTCGGGGACTGGCCTATACGCAGTATTTT. V is TRBV7-9 and J is TRBJ2-3, with D perhaps TRBD2 (6 bases). V lost 8 bases to trimming and J lost 7 bases, with 16 bases between them. Germline V gene sequence: CDR1 SEHNR, CDR2 FQNEAQ (reference sequence). This CDR3 comprises 13 residues.

In regard to this clone: Distinct nucleotide sequences in the sample also encode this CDR3. The J gene is TRBJ2-2, the V gene TRBV5-1; tentative D call: TRBD1 (6 bases). Trimming shortened V by 4 bases and J by 0 bases, and 10 bases separated the two germline ends. Germline loops: CDR1 SGHRS, CDR2 YFSETQ. The CDR3 spans 15 residues. CDR3 nucleotides: TGCGCCAGCAGCCCCGGACAGACGAACACCGGGGAGCTGTTTTTT. This translates into CASSPGQTNTGELFF.

The chain links TRBV7-2 to TRBJ1-3, with TRBD1 as a possible D gene (5 bases). V was clipped by 2 bases and J by 0 bases, with 8 bases between them. Germline loops: CDR1 SGHTA, CDR2 FQGNSA. This CDR3 is built from 15 residues. This chain's CDR3 is CASSLSQGSGNTIYF. The CDR3 nucleotides are TGTGCCAGCAGCTTAAGTCAGGGCTCTGGAAACACCATATATTTT.

The chain uses TRBV2 and TRBJ1-2; D gene ambiguous. CDR3 length: 14 residues. V was cut by 5 bases and J by 4 bases, with 14 bases left in between. Germline V gene data show CDR1 as SNHLY and CDR2 as FYNNEI. For the CDR3, the DNA is TGTGCCAGCAGTTTGTTCCAGTCCAGCTATGGCTACACCTTC. Its protein is CASSLFQSSYGYTF.

The chain is built from TRBV28 and TRBJ1-5, with TRBD1 as a possible D gene (6 bases). Trimming pared 10 bases from V and 0 bases from J, leaving 13 bases between. Germline loops: CDR1 MDHEN, CDR2 SYDVKM. The CDR3 spans 14 residues. The CDR3 is CATLQGNSNQPQHF. As DNA, the CDR3 is TGTGCCACCTTACAGGGTAATAGCAATCAGCCCCAGCATTTT.

V is TRBV7-3 and J is TRBJ1-1, with TRBD1 identical over 8 bases. V dropped 2 bases and J dropped 4; count of bases not matched to a gene: 9. Germline values: CDR1 SGHTA, CDR2 FQGTGA. CDR3 length equals 16 residues. This CDR3 is CASSLRDRGPLTEAFF. The CDR3 DNA follows: TGTGCCAGCAGCTTACGAGACAGGGGTCCTCTCACTGAAGCTTTCTTT.

The chain recombines TRBV3-1 (or the pseudogene TRBV3-2) with TRBJ1-6; 12 nucleotides match TRBD1. CDR1 is LGHDT, CDR2 YNNKEL, per germline (reference sequence). Trimming took 4 bases from V and 0 from J; bases not matched to a gene: 4. This CDR3 spans 18 amino acids. The CDR3 DNA reads as TGTGCCAGCAGCCTAGGGACAGGGGGCTTCTCCTATAATTCACCCCTCCACTTT. Translated: CASSLGTGGFSYNSPLHF.